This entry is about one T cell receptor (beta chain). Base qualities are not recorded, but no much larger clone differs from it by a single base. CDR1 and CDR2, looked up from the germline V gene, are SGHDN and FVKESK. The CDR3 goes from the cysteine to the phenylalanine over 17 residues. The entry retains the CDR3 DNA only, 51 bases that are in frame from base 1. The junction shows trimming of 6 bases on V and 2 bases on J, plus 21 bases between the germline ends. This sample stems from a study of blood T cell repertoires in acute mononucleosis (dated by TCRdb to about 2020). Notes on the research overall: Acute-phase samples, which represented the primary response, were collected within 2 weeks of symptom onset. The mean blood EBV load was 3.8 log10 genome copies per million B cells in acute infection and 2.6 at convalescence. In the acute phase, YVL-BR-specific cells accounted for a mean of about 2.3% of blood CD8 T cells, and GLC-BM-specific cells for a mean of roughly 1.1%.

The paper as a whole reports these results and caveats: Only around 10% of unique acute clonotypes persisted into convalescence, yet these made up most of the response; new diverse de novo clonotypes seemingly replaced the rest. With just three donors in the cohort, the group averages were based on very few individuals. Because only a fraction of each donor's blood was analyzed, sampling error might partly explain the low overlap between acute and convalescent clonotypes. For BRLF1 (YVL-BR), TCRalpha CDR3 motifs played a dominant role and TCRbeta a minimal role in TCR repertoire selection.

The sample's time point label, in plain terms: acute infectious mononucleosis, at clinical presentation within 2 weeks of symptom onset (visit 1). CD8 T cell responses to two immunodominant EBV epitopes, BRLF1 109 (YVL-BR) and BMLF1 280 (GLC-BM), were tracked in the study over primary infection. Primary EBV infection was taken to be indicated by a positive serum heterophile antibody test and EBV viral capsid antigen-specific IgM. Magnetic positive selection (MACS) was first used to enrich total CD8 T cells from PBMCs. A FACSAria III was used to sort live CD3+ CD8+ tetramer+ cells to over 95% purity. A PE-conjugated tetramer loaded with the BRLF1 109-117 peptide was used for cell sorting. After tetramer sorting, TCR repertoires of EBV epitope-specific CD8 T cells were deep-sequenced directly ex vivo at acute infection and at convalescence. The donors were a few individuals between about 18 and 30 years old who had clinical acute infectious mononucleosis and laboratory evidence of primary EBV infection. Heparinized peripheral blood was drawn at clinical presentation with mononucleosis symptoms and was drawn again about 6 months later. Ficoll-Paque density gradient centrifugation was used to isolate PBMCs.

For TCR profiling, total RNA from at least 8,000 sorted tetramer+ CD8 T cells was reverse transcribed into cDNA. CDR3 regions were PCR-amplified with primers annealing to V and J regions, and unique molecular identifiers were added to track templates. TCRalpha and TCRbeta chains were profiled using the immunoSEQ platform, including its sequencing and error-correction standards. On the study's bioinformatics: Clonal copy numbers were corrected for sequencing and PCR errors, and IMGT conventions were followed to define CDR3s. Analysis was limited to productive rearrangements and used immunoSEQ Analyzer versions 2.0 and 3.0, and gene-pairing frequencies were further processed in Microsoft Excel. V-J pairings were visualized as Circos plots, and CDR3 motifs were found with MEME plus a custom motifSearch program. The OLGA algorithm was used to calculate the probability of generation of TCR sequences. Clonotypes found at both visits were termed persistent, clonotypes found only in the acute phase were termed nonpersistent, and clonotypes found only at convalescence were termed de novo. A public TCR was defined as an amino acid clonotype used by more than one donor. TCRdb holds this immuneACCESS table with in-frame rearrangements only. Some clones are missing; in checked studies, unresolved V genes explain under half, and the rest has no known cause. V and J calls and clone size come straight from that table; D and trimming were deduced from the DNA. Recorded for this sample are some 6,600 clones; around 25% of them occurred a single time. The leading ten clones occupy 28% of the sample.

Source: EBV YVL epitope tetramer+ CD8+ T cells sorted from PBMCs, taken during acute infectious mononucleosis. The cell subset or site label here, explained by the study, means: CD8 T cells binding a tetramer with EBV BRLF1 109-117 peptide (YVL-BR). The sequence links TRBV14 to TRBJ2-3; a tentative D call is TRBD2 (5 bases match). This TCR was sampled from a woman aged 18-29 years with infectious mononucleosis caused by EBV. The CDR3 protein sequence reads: CASSPSLSDYFTDTQYF. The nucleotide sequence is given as TGTGCCAGCAGTCCCTCCCTGAGCGACTACTTCACAGATACGCAGTATTTT.